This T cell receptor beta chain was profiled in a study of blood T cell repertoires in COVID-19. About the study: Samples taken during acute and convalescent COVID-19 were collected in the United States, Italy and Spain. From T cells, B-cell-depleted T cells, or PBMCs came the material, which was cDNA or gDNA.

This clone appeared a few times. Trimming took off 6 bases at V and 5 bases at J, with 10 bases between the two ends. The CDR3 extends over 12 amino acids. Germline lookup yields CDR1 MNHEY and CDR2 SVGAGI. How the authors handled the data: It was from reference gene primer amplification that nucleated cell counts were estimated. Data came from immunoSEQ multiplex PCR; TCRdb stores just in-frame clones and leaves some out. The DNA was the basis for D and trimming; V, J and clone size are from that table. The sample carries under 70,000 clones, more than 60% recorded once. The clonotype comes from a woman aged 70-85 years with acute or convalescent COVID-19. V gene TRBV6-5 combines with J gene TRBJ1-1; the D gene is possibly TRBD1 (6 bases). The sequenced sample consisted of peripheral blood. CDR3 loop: CASRDSWTEAFF. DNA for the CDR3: TGTGCCAGCAGGGACAGCTGGACTGAAGCTTTCTTT.